This TCR beta chain comes out of a study of CD8+ T cells in alopecia areata. Study-wide background: Those treated were given oral tofacitinib at 5 to 10 mg twice daily.

This clone was recorded once. Germline V gene sequence: CDR1 SQVTM, CDR2 ANQGSEA. The length of the CDR3 is 14 residues. Trimming cost V 3 bases and J 6 bases, with 14 bases left between them. The authors extracted RNA and reverse transcribed it into cDNA as the sequencing template. The assay was immunoSEQ multiplex PCR, and TCRdb's table has in-frame clones only and misses some. Found here are around 140,000 clones, roughly 50% of them singletons; the top ten hold roughly a sixth. This TCR was recovered from a human donor with alopecia areata. This material consisted of CD8+ T cells sorted from blood, taken at week 0. The J gene is TRBJ2-2, the V gene TRBV29-1; D tentatively fits TRBD1 or TRBD2 (5 bases each). The DNA for the CDR3 is TGCAGCGTTGAGGGACCCGGTGGGGCCGGGGAGCTGTTTTTT. Translated, it gives CSVEGPGGAGELFF.